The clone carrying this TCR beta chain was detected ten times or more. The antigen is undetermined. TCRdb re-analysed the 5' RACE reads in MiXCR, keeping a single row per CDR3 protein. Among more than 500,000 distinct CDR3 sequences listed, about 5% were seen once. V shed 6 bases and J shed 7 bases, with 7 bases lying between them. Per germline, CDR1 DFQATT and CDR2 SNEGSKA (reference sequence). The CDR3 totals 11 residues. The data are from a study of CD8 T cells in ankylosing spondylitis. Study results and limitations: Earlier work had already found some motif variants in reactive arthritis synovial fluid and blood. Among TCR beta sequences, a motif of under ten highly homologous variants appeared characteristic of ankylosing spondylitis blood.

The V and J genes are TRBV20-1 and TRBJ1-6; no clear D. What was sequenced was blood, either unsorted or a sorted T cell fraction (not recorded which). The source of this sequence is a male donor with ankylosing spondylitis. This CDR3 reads CSARGNSPLHF. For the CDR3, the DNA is TGCAGTGCCCGAGGGAATTCACCCCTCCACTTT.